This T cell receptor (beta chain) was observed in a study of blood T cell repertoires in COVID-19. Overall study context: Specimens from acute and convalescent COVID-19 originated in the United States, Italy and Spain. The cDNA or gDNA used as material had been derived from T cells, B-cell-depleted T cells, or PBMCs.

This CDR3 is built from 16 residues. Germline V gene lookup returns CDR1 MNHEY and CDR2 SVGAGI. V lost 3 bases and J lost 6; bases outside the gene matches: 7. Authors' analysis steps: By means of reference gene primer amplification, nucleated cell counts were estimated. Produced via immunoSEQ multiplex PCR; TCRdb's table is partial and in-frame only. V, J and clone size derive from that table, while D and trimming were established from the DNA sequence. The table includes fewer than 70,000 clones, about 91% detected once. The receptor was derived from a man aged 45-65 years with active COVID-19. Sequencing input: peripheral blood. The chain uses TRBV6-5 and TRBJ2-3, with TRBD2 matching over 12 bases. The chain's CDR3 is CASSYLAGGSTDTQYF. The CDR3 coding sequence is TGTGCCAGCAGTTATCTAGCGGGGGGGTCCACTGATACGCAGTATTTT.